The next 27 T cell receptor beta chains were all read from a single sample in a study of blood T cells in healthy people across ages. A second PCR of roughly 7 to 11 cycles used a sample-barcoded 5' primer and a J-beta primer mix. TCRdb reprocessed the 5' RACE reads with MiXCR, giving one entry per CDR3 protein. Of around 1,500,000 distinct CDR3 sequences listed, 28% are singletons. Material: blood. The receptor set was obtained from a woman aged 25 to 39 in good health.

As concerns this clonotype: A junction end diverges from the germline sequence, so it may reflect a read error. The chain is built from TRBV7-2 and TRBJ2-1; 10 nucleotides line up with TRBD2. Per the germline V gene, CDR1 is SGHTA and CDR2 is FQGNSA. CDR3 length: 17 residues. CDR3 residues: CAGSLNKASGSINEQFF. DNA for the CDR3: TGTGCCGGCAGCTTAAATAAAGCTAGCGGGAGTATTAATGAGCAGTTCTTC. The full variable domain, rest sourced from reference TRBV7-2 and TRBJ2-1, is GAGVSQSPSNKVTEKGKDVELRCDPISGHTALYWYRQSLGQGLEFLIYFQGNSAPDKSGLPSDRFSAERTGGSVSTLTIQRTQQEDSAVYLCAGSLNKASGSINEQFFGPGTRLTVL.

The CDR3 coding sequence is TGCGCCAGCAGCCAAGGCGTTTCACGAAACACTGAAGCTTTCTTT. Residues: CASSQGVSRNTEAFF. This chain links TRBV4-3 with TRBJ1-1; no reliable D call. V lost 1 base, J lost 2 bases, and 11 bases lay in between. The CDR3 extends over 15 amino acids. Germline V CDR1 and CDR2: LGHNA, YSLEER.

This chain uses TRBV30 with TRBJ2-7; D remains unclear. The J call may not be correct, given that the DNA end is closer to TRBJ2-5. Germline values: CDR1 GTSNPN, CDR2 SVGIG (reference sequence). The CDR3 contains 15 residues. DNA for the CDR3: TGTGCCTGGAGTGTACGACGTCTGCAGTTCGAGACCCAGTACTTC. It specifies CAWSVRRLQFETQYF.

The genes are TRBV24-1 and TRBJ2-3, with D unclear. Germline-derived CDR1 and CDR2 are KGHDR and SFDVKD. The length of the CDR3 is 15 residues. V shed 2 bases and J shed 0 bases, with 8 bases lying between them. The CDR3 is CATSDSWGSTDTQYF. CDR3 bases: TGTGCCACCAGTGATTCTTGGGGAAGCACAGATACGCAGTATTTT.

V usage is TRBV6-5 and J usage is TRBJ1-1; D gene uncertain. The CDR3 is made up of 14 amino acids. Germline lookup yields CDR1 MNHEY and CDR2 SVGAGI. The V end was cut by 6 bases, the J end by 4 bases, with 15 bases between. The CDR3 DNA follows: TGTGCCAGCAGGTCTCTGAGGGAGGGCACTGAAGCTTTCTTT. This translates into CASRSLREGTEAFF.

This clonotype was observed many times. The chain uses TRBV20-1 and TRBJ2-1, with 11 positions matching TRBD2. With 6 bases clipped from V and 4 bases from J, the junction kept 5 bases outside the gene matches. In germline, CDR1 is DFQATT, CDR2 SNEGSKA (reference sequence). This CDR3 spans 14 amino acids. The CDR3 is CSARGLAEYNEQFF. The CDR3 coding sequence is TGCAGTGCGAGGGGACTAGCGGAATACAATGAGCAGTTCTTC.

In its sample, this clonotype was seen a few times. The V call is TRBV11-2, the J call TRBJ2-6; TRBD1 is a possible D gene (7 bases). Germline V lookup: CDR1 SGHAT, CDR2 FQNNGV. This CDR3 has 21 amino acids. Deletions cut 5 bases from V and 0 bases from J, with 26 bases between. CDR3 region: CASSPRPWQGGISSGANVLTF. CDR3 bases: TGTGCCAGCAGCCCACGACCCTGGCAGGGGGGAATAAGCTCTGGGGCCAACGTCCTGACTTTC.

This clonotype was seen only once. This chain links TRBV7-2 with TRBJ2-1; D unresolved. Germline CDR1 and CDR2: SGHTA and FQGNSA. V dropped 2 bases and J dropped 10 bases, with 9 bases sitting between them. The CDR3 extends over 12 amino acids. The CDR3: CASSLMRHEQFF. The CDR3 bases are TGTGCCAGCAGCTTAATGCGCCACGAGCAGTTCTTC.

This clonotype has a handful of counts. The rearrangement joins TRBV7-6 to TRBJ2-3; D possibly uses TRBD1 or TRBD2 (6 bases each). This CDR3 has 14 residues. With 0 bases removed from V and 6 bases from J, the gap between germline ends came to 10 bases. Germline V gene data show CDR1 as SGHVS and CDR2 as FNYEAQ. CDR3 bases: TGTGCCAGCAGCTTAGCTCGGAGGGGGGATACGCAGTATTTT. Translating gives CASSLARRGDTQYF. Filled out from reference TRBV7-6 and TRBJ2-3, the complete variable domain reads GAGVSQSPRYKVTKRGQDVALRCDPISGHVSLYWYRQALGQGPEFLTYFNYEAQQDKSGLPNDRFSAERPEGSISTLTIQRTEQRDSAMYRCASSLARRGDTQYFGPGTRLTVL.

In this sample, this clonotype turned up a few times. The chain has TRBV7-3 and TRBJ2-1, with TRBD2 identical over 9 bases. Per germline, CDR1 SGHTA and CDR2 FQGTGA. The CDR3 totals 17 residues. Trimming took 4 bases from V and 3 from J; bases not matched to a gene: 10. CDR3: CASSSGSGLAGYNEQFF. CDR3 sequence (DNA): TGTGCCAGCAGCTCGGGATCGGGACTAGCTGGCTACAATGAGCAGTTCTTC.

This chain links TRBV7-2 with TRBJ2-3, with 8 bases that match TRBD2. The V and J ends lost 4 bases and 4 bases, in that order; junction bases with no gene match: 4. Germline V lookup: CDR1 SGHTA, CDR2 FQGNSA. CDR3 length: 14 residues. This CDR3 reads CASSSTTSADTQYF. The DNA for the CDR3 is TGTGCCAGCAGCTCTACGACTAGCGCAGATACGCAGTATTTT. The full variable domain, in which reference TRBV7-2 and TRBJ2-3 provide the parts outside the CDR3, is GAGVSQSPSNKVTEKGKDVELRCDPISGHTALYWYRQSLGQGLEFLIYFQGNSAPDKSGLPSDRFSAERTGGSVSTLTIQRTQQEDSAVYLCASSSTTSADTQYFGPGTRLTVL.

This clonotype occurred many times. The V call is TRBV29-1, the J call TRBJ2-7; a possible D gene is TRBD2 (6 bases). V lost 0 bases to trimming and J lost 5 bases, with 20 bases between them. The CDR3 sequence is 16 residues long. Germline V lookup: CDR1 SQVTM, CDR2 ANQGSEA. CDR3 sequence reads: CSVEDRRGFTLDEQYF. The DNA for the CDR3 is TGCAGCGTTGAAGATCGGAGGGGCTTCACTCTGGACGAGCAGTACTTC.

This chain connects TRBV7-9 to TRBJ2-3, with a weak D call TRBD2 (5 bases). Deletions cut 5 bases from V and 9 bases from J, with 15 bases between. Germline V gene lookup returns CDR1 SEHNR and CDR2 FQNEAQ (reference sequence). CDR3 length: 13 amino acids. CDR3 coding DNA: TGTGCCAGCAGCAAGCTTGCAGGAGGCACGCAGTATTTT. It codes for CASSKLAGGTQYF.

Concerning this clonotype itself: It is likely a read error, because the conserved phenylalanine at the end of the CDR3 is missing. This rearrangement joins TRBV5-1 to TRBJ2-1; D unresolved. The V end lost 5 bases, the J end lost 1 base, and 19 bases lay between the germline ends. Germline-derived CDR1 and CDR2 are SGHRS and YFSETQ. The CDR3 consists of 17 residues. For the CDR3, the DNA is TGCGCCAGCAGTCATTACGGGTCGACTGGATCCTACAATGAGCAGTTCTCC. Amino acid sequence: CASSHYGSTGSYNEQFS.

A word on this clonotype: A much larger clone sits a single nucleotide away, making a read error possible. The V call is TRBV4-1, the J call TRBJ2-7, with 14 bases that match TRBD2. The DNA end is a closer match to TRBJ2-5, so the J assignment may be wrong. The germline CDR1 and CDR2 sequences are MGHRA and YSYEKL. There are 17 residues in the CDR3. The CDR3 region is CASSRSGTSGGRETQYF. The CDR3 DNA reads TGCGCCAGCAGCCGATCAGGGACTAGCGGGGGAAGAGAGACCCAGTACTTC.

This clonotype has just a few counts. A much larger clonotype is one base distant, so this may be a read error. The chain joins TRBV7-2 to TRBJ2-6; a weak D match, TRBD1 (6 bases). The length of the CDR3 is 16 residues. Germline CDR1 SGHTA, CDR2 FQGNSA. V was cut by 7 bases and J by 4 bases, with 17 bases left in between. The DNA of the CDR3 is TGTGCCAGCAACCCACGGACAGCCTCAGGGGCCAACGTCCTGACTTTC. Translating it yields CASNPRTASGANVLTF. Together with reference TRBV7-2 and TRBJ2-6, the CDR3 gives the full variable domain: GAGVSQSPSNKVTEKGKDVELRCDPISGHTALYWYRQSLGQGLEFLIYFQGNSAPDKSGLPSDRFSAERTGGSVSTLTIQRTQQEDSAVYLCASNPRTASGANVLTFGAGSRLTVL.

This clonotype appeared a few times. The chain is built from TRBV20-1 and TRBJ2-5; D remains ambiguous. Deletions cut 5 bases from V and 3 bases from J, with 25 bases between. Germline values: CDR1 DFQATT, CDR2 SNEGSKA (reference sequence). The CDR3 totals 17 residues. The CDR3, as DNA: TGCAGTGCTCGGATGCCTATGGCCACTTTAGAGAAAGAGACCCAGTACTTC. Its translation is CSARMPMATLEKETQYF.

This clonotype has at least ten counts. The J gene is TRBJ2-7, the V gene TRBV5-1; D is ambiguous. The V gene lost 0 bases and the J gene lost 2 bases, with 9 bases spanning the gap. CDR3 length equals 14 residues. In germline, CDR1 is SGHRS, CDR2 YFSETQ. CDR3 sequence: CASSLEGQAYEQYF. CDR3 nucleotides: TGCGCCAGCAGCTTGGAGGGCCAAGCCTACGAGCAGTACTTC.

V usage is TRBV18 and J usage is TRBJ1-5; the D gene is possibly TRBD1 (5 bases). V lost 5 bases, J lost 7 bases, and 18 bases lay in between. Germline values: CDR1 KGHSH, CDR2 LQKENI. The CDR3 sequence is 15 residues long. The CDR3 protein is CASSKLGHGGQPQHF. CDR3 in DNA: TGTGCCAGCTCAAAGCTAGGACACGGCGGGCAGCCCCAGCATTTT.

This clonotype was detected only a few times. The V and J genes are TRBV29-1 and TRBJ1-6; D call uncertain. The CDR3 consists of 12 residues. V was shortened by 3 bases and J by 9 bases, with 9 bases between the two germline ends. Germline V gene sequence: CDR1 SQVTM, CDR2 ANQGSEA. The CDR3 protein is CSVDRICSPLHF. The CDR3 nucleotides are TGCAGCGTTGACAGAATTTGTTCACCCCTCCACTTT.

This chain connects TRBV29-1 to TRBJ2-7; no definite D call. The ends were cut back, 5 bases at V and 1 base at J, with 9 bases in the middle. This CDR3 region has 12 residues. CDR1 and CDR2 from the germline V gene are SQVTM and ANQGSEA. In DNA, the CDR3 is TGCAGCGTTACTGGGGAATCCTACGAGCAGTACTTC. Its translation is CSVTGESYEQYF.

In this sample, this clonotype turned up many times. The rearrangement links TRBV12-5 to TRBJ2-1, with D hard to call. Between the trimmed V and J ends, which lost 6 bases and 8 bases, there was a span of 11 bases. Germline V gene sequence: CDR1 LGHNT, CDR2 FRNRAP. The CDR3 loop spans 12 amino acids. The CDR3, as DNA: TGTGCTAGTGGACCGAGACTTGATGAGCAGTTCTTC. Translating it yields CASGPRLDEQFF. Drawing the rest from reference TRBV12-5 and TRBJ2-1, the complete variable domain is DARVTQTPRHKVTEMGQEVTMRCQPILGHNTVFWYRQTMMQGLELLAYFRNRAPLDDSGMPKDRFSAEMPDATLATLKIQPSEPRDSAVYFCASGPRLDEQFFGPGTRLTVL.

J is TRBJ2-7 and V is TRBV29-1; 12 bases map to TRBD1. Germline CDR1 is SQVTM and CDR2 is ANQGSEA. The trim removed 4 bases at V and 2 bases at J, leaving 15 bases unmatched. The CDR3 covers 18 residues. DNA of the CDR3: TGCAGCGTTGCCGCTCCCGGGACAGGGGGCCTAAATCCCTACGAGCAGTACTTC. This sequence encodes CSVAAPGTGGLNPYEQYF.

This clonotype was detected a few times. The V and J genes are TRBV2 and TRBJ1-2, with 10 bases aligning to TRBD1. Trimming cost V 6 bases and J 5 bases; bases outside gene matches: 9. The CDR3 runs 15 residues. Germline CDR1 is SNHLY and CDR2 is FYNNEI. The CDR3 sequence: CASSRLGDRGYGYTF. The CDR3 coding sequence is TGTGCCAGCAGCCGCCTCGGGGACAGGGGTTATGGCTACACCTTC.

CDR3 nucleotide sequence: TGTGCCAGCATGGGATGGACATTACTTTCACCCCTCCACTTT. It codes for CASMGWTLLSPLHF. The chain uses TRBV2 and TRBJ1-6, with D perhaps TRBD1 (5 bases). CDR3 length: 14 amino acids. Trimming shortened V by 7 bases and J by 9 bases, and 16 bases separated the two germline ends. Germline V gene sequence: CDR1 SNHLY, CDR2 FYNNEI.

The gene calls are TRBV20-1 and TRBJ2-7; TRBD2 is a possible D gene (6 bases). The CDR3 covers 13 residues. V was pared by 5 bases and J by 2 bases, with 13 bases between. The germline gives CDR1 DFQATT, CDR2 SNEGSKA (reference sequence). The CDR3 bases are TGCAGTGCTGCCGGGACTGACGCCTACGAGCAGTACTTC. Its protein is CSAAGTDAYEQYF.

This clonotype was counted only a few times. CDR3 sequence (DNA): TGCGCCAGCAGCGGGATAGGTCCGGGCCCCCGGTCGGATACGCAGTATTTT. Its translation is CASSGIGPGPRSDTQYF. The chain combines TRBV5-1 with TRBJ2-3; D is ambiguous. The V gene lost 4 bases and the J gene lost 6 bases, with 24 bases spanning the gap. CDR1 and CDR2 (germline): SGHRS, YFSETQ. This CDR3 has 17 amino acids.